This T cell receptor (beta chain) was observed in a study of blood T cell repertoires in COVID-19. Donors of Cohort 3 who recovered were those that had two negative PCRs, clearance, or symptom resolution. In the authors' methods: Reference gene primers were amplified, and this amplification served to estimate nucleated cell counts. Sequencing used immunoSEQ multiplex PCR; TCRdb keeps in-frame clones, though not all of them. V, J and clone size are taken as reported in that table, and D and trimming were inferred from the DNA itself. The sample holds hundreds of thousands of clones, 85% to 90% seen once. This clone was seen just once. The clonotype comes from a woman aged 25 to 39 who had recovered from COVID-19. Sequenced: PBMCs or T cells enriched from blood (not recorded which).

The CDR3 coding sequence is TGTGCCAGTACAGGGTGGGTGACAGATACGCAGTATTTT. Protein product: CASTGWVTDTQYF. The V gene is TRBV19, the J gene TRBJ2-3, with D tentatively TRBD1 (5 bases). The germline V gene has CDR1 LNHDA and CDR2 SQIVND (reference sequence). Deletions cut 7 bases from V and 3 bases from J, with 11 bases between. This CDR3 spans 13 amino acids.